Following are 15 T cell receptor beta chains from one sample sequenced in a study of blood T cell repertoires in COVID-19 (dated by TCRdb to about 2020). Receptor amplification or capture employed the immunoSEQ multiplex PCR assay. This immuneACCESS table, as held by TCRdb, lists in-frame sequences with V and J called but not all clones. Of the missing ones, under half trace to an unresolved V gene in checked studies; the others have no known cause. This sample has over 100,000 clones in its table, and about 82% of those were observed once. The ten most abundant clones make up about a sixth of the sample. The material sequenced was peripheral blood. The receptors derive from a man between 60 and 75 years old with active or convalescent COVID-19.

This clone showed up just a few times. A read error may produce the germline difference seen at one junction end. CDR3 DNA: TGTGCCAGCAGTTTATCGTCGGGACAGTGGTTC. Amino acids: CASSLSSGQWF. V usage is TRBV28 and J usage is TRBJ2-7, with 7 bases lining up with TRBD1. There are 11 residues in the CDR3. Germline V CDR1 and CDR2: MDHEN, SYDVKM.

CDR3 sequence reads: CASSELSRDSPLHF. The CDR3 region has the DNA TGTGCCAGCAGCGAGTTAAGTCGGGATTCACCCCTCCACTTT. The V and J genes are TRBV9 and TRBJ1-6; D gene uncertain. CDR1 is SGDLS, CDR2 YYNGEE, per germline. V was pared by 3 bases and J by 8 bases, with 12 bases between. The CDR3 contains 14 residues.

This clone has a count of ten or more. The chain uses TRBV19 and TRBJ2-2, with D uncertain. The CDR3 is 13 residues long. The ends were cut back, 5 bases at V and 6 bases at J, with 10 bases in the middle. The germline CDR1 and CDR2 sequences are LNHDA and SQIVND (reference sequence). Here the CDR3 reads CASSVLAAGELFF. DNA for the CDR3: TGTGCCAGTAGTGTCCTGGCAGCCGGGGAGCTGTTTTTT.

CDR3 DNA sequence: TGTGCCAGCAGCGTACCTCAAATAGGACAGGCCTATGGCTACACCTTC. Encoded protein: CASSVPQIGQAYGYTF. The V gene is TRBV2, the J gene TRBJ1-2; 7 bases match TRBD1. Germline V lookup: CDR1 SNHLY, CDR2 FYNNEI. CDR3 length equals 16 residues. Unmatched junction bases numbered 14, after V lost 6 bases and J lost 4 bases.

The rearrangement uses TRBV19 and TRBJ2-7; 8 bases line up with TRBD1. Losses at the gene ends were 5 bases for V and 5 bases for J; bases not matched to a gene: 11. Germline V gene lookup returns CDR1 LNHDA and CDR2 SQIVND (reference sequence). There are 15 residues in the CDR3. The CDR3 DNA reads as TGTGCCAGTAGTCAAACAGGGGGATCTAGTAACGAGCAGTACTTC. Its translation is CASSQTGGSSNEQYF.

The genes are TRBV4-1 and TRBJ1-5; maybe TRBD1 (5 bases). This CDR3 region has 15 residues. In germline, CDR1 is MGHRA, CDR2 YSYEKL. V dropped 4 bases and J dropped 0 bases, with 10 bases sitting between them. The CDR3 loop reads CASSRKGDSNQPQHF. The CDR3 nucleotides read TGCGCCAGCAGCCGGAAAGGGGATAGCAATCAGCCCCAGCATTTT.

This rearrangement joins TRBV5-5 to TRBJ1-2; 7 positions agree with TRBD1. The CDR3 runs 15 residues. The V gene end was trimmed by 4 bases and the J gene end by 4 bases; junction bases not matched to a gene: 10. Germline V gives CDR1 SGHKS, CDR2 YYEKEE (reference sequence). CDR3 bases: TGTGCCAGCAGCCCCCCGGGACAGAGAGTCTATGGCTACACCTTC. Its protein product is CASSPPGQRVYGYTF.

The rearrangement uses TRBV21-1 and TRBJ1-1. TRBV21-1 is described as a pseudogene. This CDR3 region has 14 residues. The CDR3 sequence is CASSKEEGNTEAFF. In nucleotides, the CDR3 is TGTGCCAGCAGCAAAGAAGAGGGGAACACTGAAGCTTTCTTT.

The rearrangement links TRBV6-6 to TRBJ1-5; D perhaps matches TRBD1 (6 bases). Germline loops: CDR1 MNHNY, CDR2 SVGAGI (reference sequence). The V and J ends lost 9 bases and 0 bases respectively, with 9 bases between them. This CDR3 has 13 amino acids. CDR3: CASKGDSNQPQHF. CDR3 bases: TGTGCCAGTAAGGGGGATAGCAATCAGCCCCAGCATTTT.

This chain links TRBV6-5 with TRBJ2-3, with 9 nucleotides matching TRBD2. Germline lookup yields CDR1 MNHEY and CDR2 SVGAGI. J lost 4 bases, V lost 0 bases, and 5 bases had no gene match. The CDR3 has 16 amino acids. The CDR3 loop is CASSYSGTSNADTQYF. The CDR3, as DNA: TGTGCCAGCAGTTACTCAGGGACTAGCAACGCAGATACGCAGTATTTT.

The genes are TRBV5-1 and TRBJ2-4; a weak D match, TRBD2 (6 bases). The CDR3 length is 13 residues. V dropped 5 bases and J dropped 2 bases, with 8 bases sitting between them. CDR1 and CDR2 (germline): SGHRS, YFSETQ. The CDR3 DNA follows: TGCGCCAGCAGGGAGGGGTCCAAAAACATTCAGTACTTC. This encodes CASREGSKNIQYF.

The rearrangement uses TRBV10-3 and TRBJ1-1; a weak D match, TRBD1 (5 bases). V gave up 8 bases and J gave up 4 bases, with 11 bases separating them. Germline lookup yields CDR1 ENHRY and CDR2 SYGVKD. There are 12 residues in the CDR3. CDR3 residues: CAISRDRTEAFF. DNA for the CDR3: TGTGCCATCTCCAGGGATCGCACTGAAGCTTTCTTT.

CDR3 loop: CASSTQGGTEAFF. DNA for the CDR3: TGTGCCAGCAGCACACAGGGTGGGACTGAAGCTTTCTTT. V usage is TRBV12-3 or TRBV12-4 and J usage is TRBJ1-1; D is perhaps TRBD1 (6 bases). The CDR3 has 13 residues. Deletions cut 6 bases from V and 5 bases from J, with 13 bases between.

The V call is TRBV5-1, the J call TRBJ2-7; TRBD2 might be the D (6 bases). The germline V gene has CDR1 SGHRS and CDR2 YFSETQ. Trimming removed 6 bases from V and 1 base from J, with 17 bases in between. The CDR3 extends over 15 amino acids. Here the CDR3 reads CASTRSGSRSYEQYF. The CDR3, as DNA: TGCGCCAGCACAAGATCCGGGAGCAGATCCTACGAGCAGTACTTC.

This clone came up a few times. The chain carries TRBV29-1 and TRBJ2-5; D remains ambiguous. Germline CDR1 SQVTM, CDR2 ANQGSEA. V was pared by 7 bases and J by 5 bases, with 11 bases between. The CDR3 has 11 amino acids. CDR3 sequence: CSAPVRETQYF. The CDR3 DNA sequence: TGCAGCGCCCCGGTGCGGGAGACCCAGTACTTC.